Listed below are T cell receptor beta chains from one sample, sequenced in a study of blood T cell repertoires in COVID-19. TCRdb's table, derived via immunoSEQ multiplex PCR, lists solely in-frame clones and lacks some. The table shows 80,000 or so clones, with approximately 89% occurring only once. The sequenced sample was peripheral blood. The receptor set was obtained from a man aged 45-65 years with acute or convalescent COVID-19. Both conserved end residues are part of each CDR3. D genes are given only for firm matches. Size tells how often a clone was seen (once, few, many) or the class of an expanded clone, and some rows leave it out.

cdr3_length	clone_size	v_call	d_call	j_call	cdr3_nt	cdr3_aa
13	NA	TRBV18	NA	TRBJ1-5	TGTGCCAGCTCGACGGACGGGGATCAGCCCCAGCATTTT	CASSTDGDQPQHF
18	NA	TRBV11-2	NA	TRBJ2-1	TGTGCCAGCAGCTTGCTCAACACTAGCGCGCCCAGGGGCAATGAGCAGTTCTTC	CASSLLNTSAPRGNEQFF
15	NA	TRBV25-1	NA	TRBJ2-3	TGTGCCAGCAGTGATAGGGGGGGCAGGACAGATACGCAGTATTTT	CASSDRGGRTDTQYF
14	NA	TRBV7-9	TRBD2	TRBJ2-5	TGTGCCAGCAGCTTAGCACGGGAGGGGGAGACCCAGTACTTC	CASSLAREGETQYF
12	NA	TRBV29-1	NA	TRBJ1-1	TGCAGCGTTGGCAGGGAGGGAACTGAAGCTTTCTTT	CSVGREGTEAFF
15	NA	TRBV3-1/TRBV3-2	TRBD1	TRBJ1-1	TGTGCCAGCAGCCAAGTCGAGACAGGGACCGCTGAAGCTTTCTTT	CASSQVETGTAEAFF
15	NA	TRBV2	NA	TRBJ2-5	TGTGCCAGCAGTGAAGATGCTAGCGACGGGGAGACCCAGTACTTC	CASSEDASDGETQYF
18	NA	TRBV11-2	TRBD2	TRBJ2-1	TGTGCCAGCAGCACAAACCCATCAGGGCTAGCGGATTACAATGAGCAGTTCTTC	CASSTNPSGLADYNEQFF
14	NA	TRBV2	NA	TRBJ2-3	TGTGCCAGCAGGCTCGCGTCTAGCACAGATACGCAGTATTTT	CASRLASSTDTQYF
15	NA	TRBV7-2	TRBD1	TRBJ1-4	TGTGCCAGCAGCCTCACGGGACAGGGATATGAAAAACTGTTTTTT	CASSLTGQGYEKLFF
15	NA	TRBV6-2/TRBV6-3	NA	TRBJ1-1	TGTGCCAGCAGTACGACAGACACGGAAAACACTGAAGCTTTCTTT	CASSTTDTENTEAFF
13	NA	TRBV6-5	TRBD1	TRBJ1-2	TGTGCCAGCAGTCCGGGACAGGGCGCTGGCTACACCTTC	CASSPGQGAGYTF
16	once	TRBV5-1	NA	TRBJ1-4	TGCGCCAGCAGCTTGGGTTTACAGCCAAACAATGAAAAACTGTTTTTT	CASSLGLQPNNEKLFF
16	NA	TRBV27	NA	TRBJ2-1	TGTGCCAGCAGTTCCCCCCCCGAGCGGGCATACAATGAGCAGTTCTTC	CASSSPPERAYNEQFF
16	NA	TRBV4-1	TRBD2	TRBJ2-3	TGCGCCAGCAGCCAAGAAGGGACTAGTGAAACGGGCACGCAGTATTTT	CASSQEGTSETGTQYF
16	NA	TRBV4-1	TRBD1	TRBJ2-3	TGCGCCAGCAGCCAAGAGGGGACAGGCCTGACAGATACGCAGTATTTT	CASSQEGTGLTDTQYF
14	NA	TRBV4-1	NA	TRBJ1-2	TGCGCCAGCAGCCAGTCCTCGTCGCAGAGGGGCTACACCTTC	CASSQSSSQRGYTF
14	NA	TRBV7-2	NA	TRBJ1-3	TGTGCCAGCAGCCCGACAGTGACTGGAAACACCATATATTTT	CASSPTVTGNTIYF
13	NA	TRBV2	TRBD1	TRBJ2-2	TGTGCCAGCAGAGAGACAGGGACCGGGGAGCTGTTTTTT	CASRETGTGELFF
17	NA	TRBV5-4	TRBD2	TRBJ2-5	TGTGCCAGCAGAAGCCACGGGACTAGCGGAAAACAAGAGACCCAGTACTTC	CASRSHGTSGKQETQYF
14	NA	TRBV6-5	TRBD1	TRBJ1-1	TGTGCCAGCAGAGTCCAGGGGGGTAACACTGAAGCTTTCTTT	CASRVQGGNTEAFF
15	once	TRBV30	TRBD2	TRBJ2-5	TGTGCCTGGGGTTTTTTTAGCGGGCCCGAAGAGACCCAGTACTTC	CAWGFFSGPEETQYF
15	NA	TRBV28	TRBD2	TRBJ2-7	TGTGCCAGCAGTCCCCTAGCGGGCAAAAATTACGAGCAGTACTTC	CASSPLAGKNYEQYF
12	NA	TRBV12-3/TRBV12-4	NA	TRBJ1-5	TGTGCCAGCAGCCTCGGGTATCAGCCCCAGCATTTT	CASSLGYQPQHF
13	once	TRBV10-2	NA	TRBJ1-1	TGCGCCAGCAGTAGGGGCATTAACACTGAAGCTTTCTTT	CASSRGINTEAFF
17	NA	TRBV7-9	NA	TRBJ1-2	TGTGCCAGCGGAGCCGGCGAGGGGGTAACGACTAACTATGGCTACACCTTC	CASGAGEGVTTNYGYTF
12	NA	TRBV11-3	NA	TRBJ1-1	TGTGCCAGCAGCGGGAGTGGGGCTGAAGCTTTCTTT	CASSGSGAEAFF
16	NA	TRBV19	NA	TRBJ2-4	TGTGCCAGTAGTATCCCGCGGACAGATAAAGGGGACATTCAGTACTTC	CASSIPRTDKGDIQYF
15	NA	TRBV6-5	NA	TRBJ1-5	TGTGCCAGCAGCTTTGAGACCATGGGGCCTCAGCCCCAGCATTTT	CASSFETMGPQPQHF
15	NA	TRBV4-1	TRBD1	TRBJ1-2	TGCGCCAGCAGCCCCCGTCCAGGGGGCGTGAGTGGCTACACCTTC	CASSPRPGGVSGYTF
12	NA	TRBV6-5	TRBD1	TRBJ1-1	TGTGCCAGTAGGACAGGGAACACTGAAGCTTTCTTT	CASRTGNTEAFF
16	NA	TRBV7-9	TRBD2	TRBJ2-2	TGTGCCAGCAGCCCGCGACTAGCCGGACACACCGGGGAGCTGTTTTTT	CASSPRLAGHTGELFF
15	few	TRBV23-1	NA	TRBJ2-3	TGCGCCAGCAGTCCGGACAGTTCTAGCACAGATACGCAGTATTTT	CASSPDSSSTDTQYF
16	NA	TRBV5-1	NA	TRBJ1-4	TGCGCCAGCAGGAGGGTTGGCCACACGAGAGGTGAAAAACTGTTTTTT	CASRRVGHTRGEKLFF
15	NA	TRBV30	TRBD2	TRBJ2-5	TGTGCCTGGAGTGTTCCTAGCGGGGGGCAAGAGACCCAGTACTTC	CAWSVPSGGQETQYF
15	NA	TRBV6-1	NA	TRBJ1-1	TGTGCCAGCAGTGAACTTGGCACCCGGAACACTGAAGCTTTCTTT	CASSELGTRNTEAFF
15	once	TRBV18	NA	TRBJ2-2	TGTGCCAGCTCACCCTCCAGGGATGGTACCGGGGAGCTGTTTTTT	CASSPSRDGTGELFF
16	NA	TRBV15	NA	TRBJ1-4	TGTGCCACCAGCAGAGATTTCGGCCAGGGCGAAGAAAAACTGTTTTTT	CATSRDFGQGEEKLFF
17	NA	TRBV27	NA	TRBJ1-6	TGTGCCAGCAGTCCAAGGAAGACAGGTTTGGAAAATTCACCCCTCCACTTT	CASSPRKTGLENSPLHF
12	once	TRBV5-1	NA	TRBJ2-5	TGCGCCAGCAGCTTCAACGAGGAGACCCAGTACTTC	CASSFNEETQYF
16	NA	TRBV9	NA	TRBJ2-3	TGTGCCAGCAGCGTAGGTCGGGTGGTAGTTGCAGATACGCAGTATTTT	CASSVGRVVVADTQYF